This T cell receptor beta chain emerged from a study of cytomegalovirus exposure and HLA in healthy donors. Vbeta (60) and Jbeta (13) primers were used in the PCR. The protocol was immunoSEQ multiplex PCR, while the TCRdb copy is restricted to in-frame clones and leaves out a portion. The sample lists some 130,000 clones; 70% were seen once. The V gene's germline CDR1 is ENHRY and CDR2 SYGVKD. V lost 11 bases and J 1 base, leaving 11 bases between the germline ends. The CDR3 has 12 residues. The sequence was obtained from a woman in her fifties or sixties in good health and CMV-seropositive. The chain uses TRBV10-3 and TRBJ1-1; D not resolved. What was sequenced was PBMCs. CDR3 in DNA: TGTGCCGTAAGAACTAAGAACACTGAAGCTTTCTTT. Residues: CAVRTKNTEAFF.